The clone carrying this TCR beta chain was seen many times. Its antigen remains unknown. TCRdb re-derived calls from the 5' RACE reads in MiXCR, one entry per CDR3 protein. Seen here are about 59,000 distinct CDR3 sequences, 9.5% to 15% observed once, and the top ten hold over 8.5%. The data derive from a study of neurological immune-mediated disorders. Points from the study as a whole: Multiple sclerosis, the disease with the least TCR clonal expansion, fell below healthy controls, whereas HTLV-1-associated myelopathy showed the most.

Specimen: PBMCs. The clonotype was recovered from a woman aged 55-69 years with HTLV-1-associated myelopathy (HAM/TSP).

For the CDR3, the DNA is TGTGCCAGCAGTCTGGGGGGGACTCTGAACACCGGGGAGCTGTTTTTT. The encoded protein is CASSLGGTLNTGELFF. V usage is TRBV12-3 or TRBV12-4 and J usage is TRBJ2-2; TRBD2 agrees at 7 bases. Germline trimming cut 5 bases from V and 1 base from J; bases unmatched to any gene: 7. The CDR3 consists of 16 residues.